These 26 T cell receptor beta chains share one sample of origin, sequenced in a study of shared clonotypes between healthy human individuals. The table came from immunoSEQ multiplex PCR; TCRdb's copy has only in-frame clones and leaves some out. The profile shows a few million clones, approximately 92% of them singletons. The sample taken for sequencing was naive CD4+ T cells sorted from blood. Subset indicated: CD45RA+ positively selected. The receptors stem from a man younger than 30 in good health.

V and J are TRBV7-2 and TRBJ2-2; D perhaps matches TRBD1 (7 bases). CDR3 length: 14 residues. The V and J ends lost 8 bases and 2 bases respectively, with 12 bases between them. CDR1 SGHTA and CDR2 FQGNSA come from the germline V gene. The CDR3 bases are TGTGCCAGCTCCCAGGGGGGAAACACCGGGGAGCTGTTTTTT. It translates to CASSQGGNTGELFF.

A note on this clone: A read error may produce the germline difference seen at one junction end. The J gene is TRBJ1-1, the V gene TRBV2; TRBD1 is a possible D gene (6 bases). Germline CDR1 SNHLY, CDR2 FYNNEI. The CDR3 totals 15 residues. This chain's CDR3 is CASREGTIQGTEAFF. In DNA, the CDR3 is TGTGCCAGCAGGGAAGGGACAATCCAAGGGACTGAAGCTTTCTTT.

This clone was detected only once. The chain couples TRBV5-1 to TRBJ1-2; the match to TRBD1 covers 8 bases. CDR1 is SGHRS, CDR2 YFSETQ, per germline. V shed 3 bases, J shed 7 bases, and the junction held 8 bases outside the gene matches. The CDR3 spans 14 residues. The CDR3 sequence: CASSSSTGGSGYTF. CDR3 DNA sequence: TGCGCCAGCAGCTCGTCCACAGGGGGGAGTGGCTACACCTTC.

CDR3 sequence (DNA): TGTGCCAGCTCACGCTTGAGGGATTCCGGGGAGCTGTTTTTT. As protein: CASSRLRDSGELFF. This chain connects TRBV18 to TRBJ2-2; a possible D gene is TRBD2 (5 bases). V lost 4 bases to trimming and J lost 6 bases, with 12 bases between them. CDR3 length: 14 amino acids. CDR1 is KGHSH, CDR2 LQKENI, per germline. Variable domain in full (rest from reference TRBV18 and TRBJ2-2): NAGVMQNPRHLVRRRGQEARLRCSPMKGHSHVYWYRQLPEEGLKFMVYLQKENIIDESGMPKERFSAEFPKEGPSILRIQQVVRGDSAAYFCASSRLRDSGELFFGEGSRLTVL.

The rearrangement uses TRBV7-2 and TRBJ2-3; D is tentatively TRBD1 or TRBD2 (5 bases each). The V end lost 1 base, the J end lost 2 bases, and 13 bases lay between the germline ends. This CDR3 is 16 amino acids long. From germline, CDR1 is SGHTA and CDR2 FQGNSA. The CDR3 loop is CASSLETGPNTDTQYF. The CDR3 nucleotides read TGTGCCAGCAGCTTAGAAACGGGGCCTAACACAGATACGCAGTATTTT.

J is TRBJ1-1 and V is TRBV6-4, with D uncertain. The length of the CDR3 is 13 residues. The germline V gene has CDR1 MRHNA and CDR2 SNTAGT. Trimming stripped 3 bases from V and 0 bases from J, with 5 bases between. In nucleotides, the CDR3 is TGTGCCAGCAGTGAAAATCTGAACACTGAAGCTTTCTTT. As protein: CASSENLNTEAFF.

The rearrangement joins TRBV19 to TRBJ2-3; D call uncertain. Germline CDR1 LNHDA, CDR2 SQIVND (reference sequence). CDR3 size: 14 residues. Trimming stripped 3 bases from V and 2 bases from J, with 9 bases between. The CDR3 sequence is CASSIGRNTDTQYF. The CDR3 coding sequence is TGTGCCAGTAGTATTGGGCGTAACACAGATACGCAGTATTTT. Together with reference TRBV19 and TRBJ2-3, the CDR3 gives the full variable domain: DGGITQSPKYLFRKEGQNVTLSCEQNLNHDAMYWYRQDPGQGLRLIYYSQIVNDFQKGDIAEGYSVSREKKESFPLTVTSAQKNPTAFYLCASSIGRNTDTQYFGPGTRLTVL.

Only a few counts were recorded for this clone. Different DNA sequences within this sample yield the same CDR3. This rearrangement joins TRBV2 to TRBJ1-1; perhaps TRBD1 as D (5 bases). Germline V gives CDR1 SNHLY, CDR2 FYNNEI. The CDR3 loop spans 15 amino acids. V lost 4 bases and J lost 0, with 12 bases in between. CDR3 region: CASSGGGTLNTEAFF. Here the CDR3 DNA reads TGTGCCAGCAGTGGGGGAGGGACCCTGAACACTGAAGCTTTCTTT.

The chain couples TRBV12-5 to TRBJ2-5, with D unclear. There are 13 residues in the CDR3. Germline V lookup: CDR1 LGHNT, CDR2 FRNRAP. V shed 3 bases and J shed 2 bases, with 7 bases lying between them. Here the CDR3 DNA reads TGTGCTAGTGGTTTTTCAGGACAAGAGACCCAGTACTTC. Protein: CASGFSGQETQYF.

In this sample, this clone turned up a few times. The sample contains more than one DNA sequence encoding this CDR3. The rearrangement uses TRBV18 and TRBJ2-4; 10 nucleotides match TRBD2. The germline gives CDR1 KGHSH, CDR2 LQKENI. The J segment lost 0 bases and the V segment lost 1 base, leaving 0 bases of the junction unmatched. The CDR3 runs to 16 residues. The CDR3 DNA follows: TGTGCCAGCTCACCACTAGCGGGAGGAGCCAAAAACATTCAGTACTTC. It encodes CASSPLAGGAKNIQYF.

The V gene is TRBV4-1, the J gene TRBJ2-7; 9 nucleotides align to TRBD2. CDR1 and CDR2 from the germline V gene are MGHRA and YSYEKL. Germline trimming cut 0 bases from V and 2 bases from J; bases unmatched to any gene: 17. The CDR3 is made up of 20 amino acids. This CDR3 is CASSQDSLTSGYTRAYEQYF. CDR3 sequence (DNA): TGCGCCAGCAGCCAAGATAGTTTAACTAGCGGGTATACTAGAGCCTACGAGCAGTACTTC.

The chain couples TRBV21-1 to TRBJ2-1; the table's D call TRBD2 went unverified against the DNA. TRBV21-1 is designated a pseudogene. The CDR3 spans 15 residues. In nucleotides, the CDR3 is TGTGCCAGCAGCAAAGGGGGGGAGTTGTACAATGAGCAGTTCTTC. Protein product: CASSKGGELYNEQFF.

The chain couples TRBV6-5 to TRBJ1-1; D remains unclear. Between the trimmed V and J ends, which lost 6 bases and 1 base, there was a span of 12 bases. Germline V CDR1 and CDR2: MNHEY, SVGAGI. The CDR3 contains 14 residues. CDR3 sequence (DNA): TGTGCCAGCAGGTCGCGGGCGGCGAACACTGAAGCTTTCTTT. Translation gives CASRSRAANTEAFF.

This sequence joins TRBV28 and TRBJ1-4; 8 bases align to TRBD1. The junction had 17 bases not matched to a gene; V was cut back by 6 bases and J by 14 bases. Germline CDR1 reads MDHEN; CDR2 reads SYDVKM. This CDR3 spans 15 amino acids. Here the CDR3 reads CASSPSGQGLLGLFF. CDR3 DNA sequence: TGTGCCAGCAGCCCCTCCGGACAGGGACTCCTAGGGCTGTTTTTT.

The chain combines TRBV7-3 with TRBJ1-1, with 10 bases matching TRBD1. The trim removed 5 bases at V and 4 bases at J, leaving 10 bases unmatched. The CDR3 covers 16 residues. Germline CDR1 is SGHTA and CDR2 is FQGTGA. CDR3 region: CASSPDDRGRGTEAFF. The CDR3 DNA sequence: TGTGCCAGCAGCCCAGACGACAGGGGGCGCGGCACTGAAGCTTTCTTT.

The chain employs TRBV7-2 and TRBJ1-2, with a weak D call TRBD1 (6 bases). The germline gives CDR1 SGHTA, CDR2 FQGNSA. V lost 5 bases to trimming and J lost 5 bases, with 24 bases between them. The CDR3 has 17 amino acids. CDR3 nucleotides: TGTGCCAGCAGCCCCCCCGGAATAGGGGGGGCCAGGTATGGCTACACCTTC. Amino acids: CASSPPGIGGARYGYTF.

The V gene is TRBV28, the J gene TRBJ2-3; no reliable D call. This CDR3 has 16 residues. Germline V gene sequence: CDR1 MDHEN, CDR2 SYDVKM. Trimming shortened V by 3 bases and J by 0 bases, and 13 bases separated the two germline ends. Here the CDR3 reads CASSFTGRPSTDTQYF. As DNA, the CDR3 is TGTGCCAGCAGTTTTACCGGCAGACCTAGCACAGATACGCAGTATTTT.

As to this clone: This sample also contains other DNA sequences that code for the same CDR3. The V call is TRBV18, the J call TRBJ2-3; 8 positions agree with TRBD1. This CDR3 is built from 15 residues. The V gene end was trimmed by 3 bases and the J gene end by 3 bases; junction bases not matched to a gene: 5. From germline, CDR1 is KGHSH and CDR2 LQKENI. The CDR3 DNA is TGTGCCAGCTCACCGGGACAGGTTGGGACAGATACGCAGTATTTT. Residues: CASSPGQVGTDTQYF.

The chain joins TRBV5-1 to TRBJ2-4, with TRBD2 matching 10 bases. Germline values: CDR1 SGHRS, CDR2 YFSETQ. The CDR3 is 14 residues long. Trimming at V came to 0 bases and at J to 12 bases, leaving 6 bases not matched to a gene. The CDR3 is CASSLESSGRGQYF. The CDR3 DNA follows: TGCGCCAGCAGCTTGGAGTCGAGCGGGAGGGGTCAGTACTTC.

The rearrangement joins TRBV6-1 to TRBJ2-1; no reliable D call. Trimming shortened V by 3 bases and J by 5 bases, and 8 bases separated the two germline ends. Looked up from germline, CDR1 is MNHNS and CDR2 is SASEGT. The CDR3 runs to 13 residues. The CDR3 reads CASSDITDNEQFF. The CDR3 DNA reads TGTGCCAGCAGTGACATCACAGACAATGAGCAGTTCTTC.

This clone was seen only once. The V call is TRBV19, the J call TRBJ2-7; no definite D call. With 3 bases removed from V and 2 bases from J, the gap between germline ends came to 14 bases. The CDR3 has 15 amino acids. CDR1 is LNHDA, CDR2 SQIVND, per germline (reference sequence). The DNA of the CDR3 is TGTGCCAGTAGTATGGGCCAGCCAGGAACCTACGAGCAGTACTTC. Its protein product is CASSMGQPGTYEQYF.

This sequence joins TRBV11-2 and TRBJ1-1; TRBD1 aligns across 7 bases. V was pared by 2 bases and J by 6 bases, with 6 bases of the junction left unmatched. CDR1 SGHAT and CDR2 FQNNGV come from the germline V gene. The CDR3 length is 14 residues. CDR3 nucleotides: TGTGCCAGCAGCTTAAAGGGGGCGGCCGCTGAAGCTTTCTTT. This codes for CASSLKGAAAEAFF.

The V gene is TRBV4-1, the J gene TRBJ1-1; D possibly corresponds to TRBD1 (5 bases). Between the trimmed V and J ends, which lost 4 bases and 0 bases, there was a span of 9 bases. This CDR3 contains 14 residues. Looked up from germline, CDR1 is MGHRA and CDR2 is YSYEKL. CDR3 sequence reads: CASSPGPLNTEAFF. CDR3 nucleotide sequence: TGCGCCAGCAGCCCGGGACCCCTGAACACTGAAGCTTTCTTT.

The V call is TRBV4-1, the J call TRBJ1-6, with unresolved D. From germline, CDR1 is MGHRA and CDR2 YSYEKL. Deletions cut 4 bases from V and 9 bases from J, with 16 bases between. The CDR3 is 15 amino acids. The CDR3 is CASSPTVTATSPLHF. The CDR3 nucleotides read TGCGCCAGCAGCCCCACGGTCACGGCCACTTCACCCCTCCACTTT.

The chain has TRBV5-4 and TRBJ2-2; D gene uncertain. Looked up from germline, CDR1 is SGHNT and CDR2 is YYREEE (reference sequence). The length of the CDR3 is 16 residues. V was pared by 3 bases and J by 4 bases, with 16 bases between. The CDR3, as DNA: TGTGCCAGCAGCTCCCAAATTGGGCGAGGCACCGGGGAGCTGTTTTTT. It yields the protein CASSSQIGRGTGELFF.

As DNA, the CDR3 is TGTGCCAGCAGCCTTCAAGGGGTGAACACTGAAGCTTTCTTT. This sequence encodes CASSLQGVNTEAFF. The chain combines TRBV5-6 with TRBJ1-1, with D possibly TRBD1 on 5 matching bases. The germline CDR1 and CDR2 sequences are SGHDT and YYEEEE. This CDR3 has 14 amino acids. V gave up 4 bases and J gave up 0 bases, with 10 bases separating them.